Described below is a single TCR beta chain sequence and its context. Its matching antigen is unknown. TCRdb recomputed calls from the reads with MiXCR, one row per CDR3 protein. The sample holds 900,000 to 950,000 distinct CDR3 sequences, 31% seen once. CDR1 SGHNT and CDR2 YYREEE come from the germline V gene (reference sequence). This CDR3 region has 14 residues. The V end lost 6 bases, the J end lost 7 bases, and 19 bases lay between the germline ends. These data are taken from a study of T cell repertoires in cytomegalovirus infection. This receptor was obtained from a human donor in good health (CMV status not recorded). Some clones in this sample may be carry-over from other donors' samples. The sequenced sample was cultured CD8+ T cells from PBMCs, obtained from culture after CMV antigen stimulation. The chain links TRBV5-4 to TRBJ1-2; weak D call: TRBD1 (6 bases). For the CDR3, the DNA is TGTGCCAGCAAGGGGGTGGAGTGGGCTCTTGGCTACACCTTC. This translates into CASKGVEWALGYTF.